A single sample is the source of the 18 T cell receptor beta chains below, sequenced in a study of cytomegalovirus exposure and HLA in healthy donors. Only in-frame clones appear in the TCRdb table, and some are missing; sequencing was by immunoSEQ multiplex PCR. The sample includes under 130,000 clones, around 83% of them seen just once. What was sequenced was PBMCs. The receptors stem from a woman aged 18-30 years in good health and CMV-seropositive.

V gene TRBV6-1 combines with J gene TRBJ2-3, with 8 bases lining up with TRBD2. Per germline, CDR1 MNHNS and CDR2 SASEGT. The CDR3 runs 15 residues. The junction had 14 bases not matched to a gene; V was cut back by 10 bases and J by 5 bases. CDR3 protein: CATGMGAGVGDTQYF. CDR3 bases: TGTGCCACCGGAATGGGAGCGGGAGTGGGAGATACGCAGTATTTT.

The chain combines TRBV12-5 with TRBJ1-5, with 8 bases matching TRBD1. This CDR3 contains 16 residues. Looked up from germline, CDR1 is LGHNT and CDR2 is FRNRAP. J was trimmed by 6 bases and V by 0 bases; bases with no gene match: 7. DNA of the CDR3: TGTGCTAGTGGTTTGGTACTGAACAGGGGGGGTCAGCCCCAGCATTTT. Translating gives CASGLVLNRGGQPQHF.

The J gene is TRBJ1-2, the V gene TRBV7-2; 10 positions match TRBD1. The V and J ends lost 4 bases and 4 bases, in that order; junction bases with no gene match: 9. The germline V gene has CDR1 SGHTA and CDR2 FQGNSA. The CDR3 runs to 16 residues. CDR3 DNA sequence: TGTGCCAGCAGCTCACCTGGGACAGGGGCCATCTATGGCTACACCTTC. Translating gives CASSSPGTGAIYGYTF.

The chain recombines TRBV11-2 with TRBJ2-7, with a weak D call TRBD2 (5 bases). Germline CDR1 reads SGHAT; CDR2 reads FQNNGV. The CDR3 spans 15 residues. V was clipped by 1 base and J by 3 bases, with 13 bases between them. CDR3 nucleotides: TGTGCCAGCAGCTTAGCTGAAGGCGGAGGCTACGAGCAGTACTTC. It translates to CASSLAEGGGYEQYF. The entire variable domain, with the rest obtained from reference TRBV11-2 and TRBJ2-7, is as follows: EAGVAQSPRYKIIEKRQSVAFWCNPISGHATLYWYQQILGQGPKLLIQFQNNGVVDDSQLPKDRFSAERLKGVDSTLKIQPAKLEDSAVYLCASSLAEGGGYEQYFGPGTRLTVT.

J is TRBJ2-7 and V is TRBV5-8, with 9 bases fitting TRBD1. Looked up from germline, CDR1 is SGHTS and CDR2 is YDEGEE. The CDR3 extends over 15 amino acids. Trimming cost V 7 bases and J 3 bases; bases outside gene matches: 11. For the CDR3, the DNA is TGTGCCAGCTCTCCCCTGGACAGGGGTCACTACGAGCAGTACTTC. Translated, it gives CASSPLDRGHYEQYF.

The chain couples TRBV6-5 to TRBJ1-4; D is ambiguous. Germline V lookup: CDR1 MNHEY, CDR2 SVGAGI. This CDR3 has 15 residues. Trimming left V 0 bases short and J 1 base short, with 6 bases between. CDR3 bases: TGTGCCAGCAGTTACTCGTTTCAAACTAATGAAAAACTGTTTTTT. As protein: CASSYSFQTNEKLFF.

This chain links TRBV2 with TRBJ1-3; D is possibly TRBD1 (5 bases). Germline V lookup: CDR1 SNHLY, CDR2 FYNNEI. The V and J ends lost 5 bases and 8 bases respectively, with 19 bases between them. The CDR3 length is 15 residues. CDR3 residues: CASSYDNSGGDTIYF. The CDR3 region has the DNA TGTGCCAGCAGTTATGACAATTCCGGAGGGGACACCATATATTTT.

The chain uses TRBV7-9 and TRBJ1-3, with 10 bases identical to TRBD1. Germline V lookup: CDR1 SEHNR, CDR2 FQNEAQ (reference sequence). J gave up 2 bases and V 6 bases, and 10 bases lay outside the gene matches. CDR3 length: 17 amino acids. In nucleotides, the CDR3 is TGTGCCAGCAGTTTTTATGGGACAGGGGAACCTGGAAACACCATATATTTT. The encoded protein is CASSFYGTGEPGNTIYF.

This clone was counted only a few times. The J gene is TRBJ1-5, the V gene TRBV19, with a weak D call TRBD1 (5 bases). Germline values: CDR1 LNHDA, CDR2 SQIVND (reference sequence). The CDR3 extends over 16 amino acids. V dropped 1 base and J dropped 4 bases, with 14 bases sitting between them. This chain's CDR3 is CASSIVRVLLNQPQHF. The CDR3 DNA follows: TGTGCCAGTAGTATAGTCAGGGTCCTTCTTAATCAGCCCCAGCATTTT. The complete variable domain, with remaining parts taken from reference TRBV19 and TRBJ1-5, reads DGGITQSPKYLFRKEGQNVTLSCEQNLNHDAMYWYRQDPGQGLRLIYYSQIVNDFQKGDIAEGYSVSREKKESFPLTVTSAQKNPTAFYLCASSIVRVLLNQPQHFGDGTRLSIL.

This clone was picked up one time. The chain carries TRBV5-4 and TRBJ2-7; no firm D call. The ends were cut back, 3 bases at V and 3 bases at J, with 13 bases in the middle. Germline lookup yields CDR1 SGHNT and CDR2 YYREEE (reference sequence). The CDR3 consists of 14 residues. CDR3 in DNA: TGTGCCAGCAGCTCGATGACTCAAATCTACGAGCAGTACTTC. This codes for CASSSMTQIYEQYF.

The chain employs TRBV7-3 and TRBJ2-1; 7 bases align to TRBD1. With 3 bases clipped from V and 0 bases from J, the junction kept 2 bases outside the gene matches. CDR1 SGHTA and CDR2 FQGTGA come from the germline V gene. The CDR3 sequence is 15 residues long. CDR3 DNA sequence: TGTGCCAGCAGCTTCGACAGGGCCTCCTACAATGAGCAGTTCTTC. It yields the protein CASSFDRASYNEQFF.

This clone appeared a single time. The V and J genes are TRBV7-8 and TRBJ1-4; a weak D match, TRBD1 (6 bases). Per the germline V gene, CDR1 is SGHVS and CDR2 is FQNEAQ. Trimming shortened V by 5 bases and J by 6 bases, and 13 bases separated the two germline ends. The CDR3 extends over 14 amino acids. CDR3 sequence (DNA): TGTGCCAGCAGCCGAAGGGGGGGATATGAAAAACTGTTTTTT. Its translation is CASSRRGGYEKLFF.

This clone is a singleton in its sample. The chain is built from TRBV10-1 and TRBJ1-1; D unclear. The germline gives CDR1 WNHNN, CDR2 SYGVQD (reference sequence). There are 13 residues in the CDR3. The germline V and J ends were trimmed by 8 bases and 1 base, with 11 bases remaining between them. CDR3 region: CASLSRENTEAFF. The CDR3 DNA sequence: TGCGCCAGCTTGTCACGGGAGAACACTGAAGCTTTCTTT.

The chain employs TRBV5-1 and TRBJ1-2; 8 bases are shared with TRBD1. The CDR3 is 14 amino acids. Germline trimming cut 1 base from V and 2 bases from J; bases unmatched to any gene: 1. The germline gives CDR1 SGHRS, CDR2 YFSETQ. The CDR3 spells CASSLTGGNYGYTF. In DNA form, the CDR3 reads TGCGCCAGCAGCTTGACAGGGGGAAACTATGGCTACACCTTC.

The chain joins TRBV28 to TRBJ2-7; a possible D gene is TRBD1 (5 bases). The V end lost 3 bases, the J end lost 3 bases, and 12 bases lay between the germline ends. The germline V gene has CDR1 MDHEN and CDR2 SYDVKM. The CDR3 has 14 amino acids. The CDR3 reads CASSFARASYEQYF. CDR3 bases: TGTGCCAGCAGTTTTGCCAGGGCGAGCTACGAGCAGTACTTC.

This clone has a single count. The V and J genes are TRBV7-9 and TRBJ1-1; 7 bases fit TRBD1. Looked up from germline, CDR1 is SEHNR and CDR2 is FQNEAQ (reference sequence). Germline trimming cut 2 bases from V and 11 bases from J; bases unmatched to any gene: 8. The CDR3 is made up of 13 amino acids. CDR3 nucleotide sequence: TGTGCCAGCAGCTTATACCGGGACAGAAGGGCTTTCTTT. Protein: CASSLYRDRRAFF.

The chain employs TRBV27 and TRBJ1-5; unclear D gene. The germline V and J ends were trimmed by 6 bases and 2 bases, with 14 bases remaining between them. CDR1 MNHEY and CDR2 SMNVEV come from the germline V gene (reference sequence). The CDR3 extends over 15 amino acids. CDR3 coding DNA: TGTGCCAGCAGCCCCGGCGGGGTGGGCAATCAGCCCCAGCATTTT. It codes for CASSPGGVGNQPQHF.

CDR3 sequence (DNA): TGCGCCAGCAGTGAGACGTCCGTCAGTACTGAAGCTTTCTTT. Translation: CASSETSVSTEAFF. V gene TRBV10-1 combines with J gene TRBJ1-1; D gene uncertain. V dropped 2 bases and J dropped 5 bases, with 12 bases sitting between them. Germline V lookup: CDR1 WNHNN, CDR2 SYGVQD (reference sequence). The CDR3 contains 14 residues.